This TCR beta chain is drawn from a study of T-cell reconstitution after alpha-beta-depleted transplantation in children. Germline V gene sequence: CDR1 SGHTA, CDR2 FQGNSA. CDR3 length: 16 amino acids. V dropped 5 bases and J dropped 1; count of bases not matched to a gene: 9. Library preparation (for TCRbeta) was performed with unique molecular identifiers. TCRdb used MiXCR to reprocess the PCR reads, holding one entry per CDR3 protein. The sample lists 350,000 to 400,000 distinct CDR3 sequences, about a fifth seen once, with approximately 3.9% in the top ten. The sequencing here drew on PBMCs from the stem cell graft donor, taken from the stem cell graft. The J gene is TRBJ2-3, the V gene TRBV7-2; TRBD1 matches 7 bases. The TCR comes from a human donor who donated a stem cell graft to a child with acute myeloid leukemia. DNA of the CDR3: TGTGCCAGCAGCCGCTCGACAGGGAAAGGCACAGATACGCAGTATTTT. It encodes CASSRSTGKGTDTQYF.